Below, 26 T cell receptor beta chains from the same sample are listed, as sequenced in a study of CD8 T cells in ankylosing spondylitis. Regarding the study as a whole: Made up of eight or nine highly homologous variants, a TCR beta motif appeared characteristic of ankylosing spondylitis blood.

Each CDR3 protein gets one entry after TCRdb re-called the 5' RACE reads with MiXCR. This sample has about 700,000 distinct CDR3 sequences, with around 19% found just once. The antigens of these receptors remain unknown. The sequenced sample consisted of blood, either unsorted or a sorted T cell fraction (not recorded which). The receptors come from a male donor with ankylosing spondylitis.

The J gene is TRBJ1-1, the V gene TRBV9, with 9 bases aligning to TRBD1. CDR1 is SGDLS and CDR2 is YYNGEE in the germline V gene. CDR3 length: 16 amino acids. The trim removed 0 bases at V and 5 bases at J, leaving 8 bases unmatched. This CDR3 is CASSVGPGTGKTEAFF. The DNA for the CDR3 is TGTGCCAGCAGCGTAGGGCCGGGGACAGGGAAGACTGAAGCTTTCTTT.

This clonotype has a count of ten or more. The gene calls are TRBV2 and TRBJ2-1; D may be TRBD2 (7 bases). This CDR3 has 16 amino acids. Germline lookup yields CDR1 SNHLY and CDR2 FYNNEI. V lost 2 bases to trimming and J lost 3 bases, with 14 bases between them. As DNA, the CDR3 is TGTGCCAGCAGTGAAAGGGCGGGGGCATACTACAATGAGCAGTTCTTC. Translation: CASSERAGAYYNEQFF.

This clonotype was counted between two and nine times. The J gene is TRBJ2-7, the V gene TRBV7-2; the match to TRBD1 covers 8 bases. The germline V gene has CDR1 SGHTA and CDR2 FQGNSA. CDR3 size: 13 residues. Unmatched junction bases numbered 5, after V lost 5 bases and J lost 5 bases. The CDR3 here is CASSPGGPNEQYF. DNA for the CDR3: TGTGCCAGCAGCCCAGGGGGCCCGAACGAGCAGTACTTC.

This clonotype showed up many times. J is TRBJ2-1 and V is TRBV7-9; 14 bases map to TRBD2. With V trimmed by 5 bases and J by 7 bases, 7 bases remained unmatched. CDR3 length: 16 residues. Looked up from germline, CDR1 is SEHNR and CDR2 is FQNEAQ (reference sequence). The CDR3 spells CASSPLTSGRGNEQFF. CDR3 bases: TGTGCCAGCAGCCCCCTGACTAGCGGGAGGGGTAATGAGCAGTTCTTC.

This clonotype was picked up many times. The CDR3 bases are TGCAGTGCTAGTAAGGGGAGTACTGAAGCTTTCTTT. It specifies CSASKGSTEAFF. The chain carries TRBV20-1 and TRBJ1-1; TRBD1 is a possible D gene (5 bases). Germline CDR1 and CDR2: DFQATT and SNEGSKA (reference sequence). The CDR3 extends over 12 amino acids. Trimming stripped 3 bases from V and 5 bases from J, with 10 bases between.

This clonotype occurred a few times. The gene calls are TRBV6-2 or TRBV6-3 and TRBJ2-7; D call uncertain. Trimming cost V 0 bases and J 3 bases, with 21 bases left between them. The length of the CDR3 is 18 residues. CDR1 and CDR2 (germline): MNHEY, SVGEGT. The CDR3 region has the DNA TGTGCCAGCAGTTACTCGGAAAGTTTCTTGGGCCCGATCTACGAGCAGTACTTC. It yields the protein CASSYSESFLGPIYEQYF.

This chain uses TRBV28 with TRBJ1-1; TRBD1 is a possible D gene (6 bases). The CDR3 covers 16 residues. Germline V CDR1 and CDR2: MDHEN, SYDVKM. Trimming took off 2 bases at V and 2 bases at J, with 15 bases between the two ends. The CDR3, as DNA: TGTGCCAGCAGTTTACGGACAGATAATTTCAACACTGAAGCTTTCTTT. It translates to CASSLRTDNFNTEAFF.

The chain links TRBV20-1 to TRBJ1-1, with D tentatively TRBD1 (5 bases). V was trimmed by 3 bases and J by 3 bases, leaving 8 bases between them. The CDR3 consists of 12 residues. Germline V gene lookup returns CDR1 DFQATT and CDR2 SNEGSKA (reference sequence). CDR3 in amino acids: CSASGGYTEAFF. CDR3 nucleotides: TGCAGTGCTAGTGGGGGATACACTGAAGCTTTCTTT.

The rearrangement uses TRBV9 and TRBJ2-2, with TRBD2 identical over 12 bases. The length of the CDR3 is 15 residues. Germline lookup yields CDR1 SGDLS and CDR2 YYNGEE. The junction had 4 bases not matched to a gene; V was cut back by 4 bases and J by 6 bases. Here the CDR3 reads CASSLAGGPAGELFF. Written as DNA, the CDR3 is TGTGCCAGCAGCCTAGCGGGGGGGCCTGCCGGGGAGCTGTTTTTT.

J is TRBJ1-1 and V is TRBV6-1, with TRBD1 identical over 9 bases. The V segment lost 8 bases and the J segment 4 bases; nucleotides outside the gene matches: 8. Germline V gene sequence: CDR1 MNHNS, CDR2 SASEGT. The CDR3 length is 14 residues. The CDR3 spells CASLQGAGGTEAFF. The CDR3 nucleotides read TGTGCCAGCCTACAGGGGGCGGGTGGCACTGAAGCTTTCTTT.

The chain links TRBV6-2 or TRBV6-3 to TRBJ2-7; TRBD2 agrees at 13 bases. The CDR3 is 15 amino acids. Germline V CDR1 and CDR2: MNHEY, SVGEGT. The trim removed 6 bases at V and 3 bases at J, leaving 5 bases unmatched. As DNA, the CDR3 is TGTGCCAGCAGCGTCGGGACTAGCGGGATCTACGAGCAGTACTTC. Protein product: CASSVGTSGIYEQYF.

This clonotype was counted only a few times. The CDR3 DNA follows: TGTGCCAGCAGTCTTAGGACAGGAGACACTGAAGCTTTCTTT. It codes for CASSLRTGDTEAFF. The J gene is TRBJ1-1, the V gene TRBV27; 7 bases fit TRBD1. CDR1 and CDR2 from the germline V gene are MNHEY and SMNVEV (reference sequence). V shed 5 bases and J 3 bases; nucleotides not matched to a gene: 6. This CDR3 spans 14 amino acids.

CDR3 DNA: TGTGCCAGCAGCTCCGTCCCCCCGGGGCAAGGGCAGTACTTC. This translates into CASSSVPPGQGQYF. The chain is built from TRBV4-2 and TRBJ2-7; either TRBD1 or TRBD2 may fit D (5 bases each). The CDR3 totals 14 residues. Germline V gene data show CDR1 as LGHNA and CDR2 as YNFKEQ. Trimming stripped 5 bases from V and 9 bases from J, with 20 bases between.

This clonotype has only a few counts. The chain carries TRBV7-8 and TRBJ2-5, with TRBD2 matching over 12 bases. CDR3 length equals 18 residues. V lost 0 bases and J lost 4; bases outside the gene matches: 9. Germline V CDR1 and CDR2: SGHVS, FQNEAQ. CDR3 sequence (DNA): TGTGCCAGCAGCTTAGCGGGTCTAGCGGGGGGGCCATCAGAGACCCAGTACTTC. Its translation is CASSLAGLAGGPSETQYF.

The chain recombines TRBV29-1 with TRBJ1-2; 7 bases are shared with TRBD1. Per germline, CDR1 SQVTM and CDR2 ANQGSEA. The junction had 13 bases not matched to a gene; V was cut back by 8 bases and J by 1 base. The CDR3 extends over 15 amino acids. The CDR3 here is CSSGPGGTDNYGYTF. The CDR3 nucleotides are TGCAGCTCCGGGCCTGGGGGGACAGATAACTATGGCTACACCTTC. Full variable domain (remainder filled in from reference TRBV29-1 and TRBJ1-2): SAVISQKPSRDICQRGTSLTIQCQVDSQVTMMFWYRQQPGQSLTLIATANQGSEATYESGFVIDKFPISRPNLTFSTLTVSNMSPEDSSIYLCSSGPGGTDNYGYTFGSGTRLTVV.

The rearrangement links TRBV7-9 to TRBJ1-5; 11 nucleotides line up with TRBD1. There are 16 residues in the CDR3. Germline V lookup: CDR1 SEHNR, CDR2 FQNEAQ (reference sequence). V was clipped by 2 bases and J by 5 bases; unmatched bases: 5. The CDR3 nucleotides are TGTGCCAGCAGCTTAAATGGACAGGGGGCCGATCAGCCCCAGCATTTT. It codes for CASSLNGQGADQPQHF. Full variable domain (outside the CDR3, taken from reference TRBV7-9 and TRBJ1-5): DTGVSQNPRHKITKRGQNVTFRCDPISEHNRLYWYRQTLGQGPEFLTYFQNEAQLEKSRLLSDRFSAERPKGSFSTLEIQRTEQGDSAMYLCASSLNGQGADQPQHFGDGTRLSIL.

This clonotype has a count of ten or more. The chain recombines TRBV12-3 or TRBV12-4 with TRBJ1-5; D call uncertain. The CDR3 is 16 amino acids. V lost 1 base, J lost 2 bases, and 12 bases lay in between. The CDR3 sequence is CASSLGPGTGNQPQHF. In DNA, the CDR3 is TGTGCCAGCAGTTTAGGGCCGGGTACAGGCAATCAGCCCCAGCATTTT.

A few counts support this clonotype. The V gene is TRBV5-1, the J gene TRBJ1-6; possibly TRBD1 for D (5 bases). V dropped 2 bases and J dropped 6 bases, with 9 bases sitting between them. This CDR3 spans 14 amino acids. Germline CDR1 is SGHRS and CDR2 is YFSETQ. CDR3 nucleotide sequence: TGCGCCAGCAGCTTTGACAGTCGTAATTCACCCCTCCACTTT. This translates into CASSFDSRNSPLHF. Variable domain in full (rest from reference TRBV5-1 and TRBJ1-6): KAGVTQTPRYLIKTRGQQVTLSCSPISGHRSVSWYQQTPGQGLQFLFEYFSETQRNKGNFPGRFSGRQFSNSRSEMNVSTLELGDSALYLCASSFDSRNSPLHFGNGTRLTVT.

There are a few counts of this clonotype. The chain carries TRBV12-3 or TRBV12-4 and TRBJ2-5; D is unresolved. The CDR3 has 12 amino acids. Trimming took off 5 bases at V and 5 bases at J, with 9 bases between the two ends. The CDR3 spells CASSTSGETQYF. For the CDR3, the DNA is TGTGCCAGCAGTACCTCCGGGGAGACCCAGTACTTC.

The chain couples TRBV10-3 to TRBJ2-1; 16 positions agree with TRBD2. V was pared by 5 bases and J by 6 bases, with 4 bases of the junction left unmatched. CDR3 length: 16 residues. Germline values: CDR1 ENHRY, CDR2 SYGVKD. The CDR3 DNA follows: TGTGCCATCAGTACCGGGACTAGCGGGGGGGCCAATGAGCAGTTCTTC. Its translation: CAISTGTSGGANEQFF.

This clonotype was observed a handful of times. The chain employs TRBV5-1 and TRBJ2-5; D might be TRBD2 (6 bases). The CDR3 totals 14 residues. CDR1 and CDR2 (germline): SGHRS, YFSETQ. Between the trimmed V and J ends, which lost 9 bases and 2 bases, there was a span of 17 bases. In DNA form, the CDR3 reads TGCGCCACCACCAGCGGGTTGGGACAAGAGACCCAGTACTTC. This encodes CATTSGLGQETQYF.

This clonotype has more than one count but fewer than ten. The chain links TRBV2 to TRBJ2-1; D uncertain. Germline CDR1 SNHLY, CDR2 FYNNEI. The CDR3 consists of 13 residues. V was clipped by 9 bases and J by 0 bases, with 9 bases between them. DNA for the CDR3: TGTGCCAGAAAACCGAGCTCCTACAATGAGCAGTTCTTC. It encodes CARKPSSYNEQFF.

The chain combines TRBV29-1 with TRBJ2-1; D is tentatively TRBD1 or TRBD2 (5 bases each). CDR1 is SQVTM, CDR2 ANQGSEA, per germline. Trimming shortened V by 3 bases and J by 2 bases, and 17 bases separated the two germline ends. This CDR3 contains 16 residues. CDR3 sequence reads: CSVDGEVGAPYNEQFF. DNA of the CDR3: TGCAGCGTTGATGGTGAGGTCGGGGCCCCCTACAATGAGCAGTTCTTC.

The CDR3 DNA is TGTGCCAGCTCACCGCGGACAGGGGGGAGCTCCTACGAGCAGTACTTC. Translating it yields CASSPRTGGSSYEQYF. The chain has TRBV18 and TRBJ2-7, with 10 bases matching TRBD1. The CDR3 is 16 amino acids. Germline-derived CDR1 and CDR2 are KGHSH and LQKENI. Losses at the gene ends were 3 bases for V and 0 bases for J; bases not matched to a gene: 5.

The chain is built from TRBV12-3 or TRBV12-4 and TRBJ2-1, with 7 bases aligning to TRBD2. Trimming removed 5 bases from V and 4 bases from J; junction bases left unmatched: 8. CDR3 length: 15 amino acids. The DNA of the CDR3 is TGTGCCAGCAGTCATCTAGCGGCGACGTACAATGAGCAGTTCTTC. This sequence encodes CASSHLAATYNEQFF.

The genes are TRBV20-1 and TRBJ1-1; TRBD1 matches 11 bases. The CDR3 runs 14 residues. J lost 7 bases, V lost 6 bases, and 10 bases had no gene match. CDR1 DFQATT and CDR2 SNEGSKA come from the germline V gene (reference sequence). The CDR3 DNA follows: TGCAGTGCCAACCCTCGGACAGGGGGCTTTGAAGCTTTCTTT. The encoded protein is CSANPRTGGFEAFF.